This T cell receptor (beta chain) is from a study of OX40 agonist ivuxolimab in advanced cancers. Study-level information: The dose-escalation group included hepatocellular carcinoma, melanoma, renal cell carcinoma and head and neck cancer.

This table comes from immunoSEQ multiplex PCR, and its TCRdb copy is limited to in-frame clones, with some not included. This repertoire shows about 46,000 clones, roughly 90% found once; its top ten account for 4.9%. V was pared by 6 bases and J by 6 bases, with 9 bases of the junction left unmatched. CDR1 MNHEY and CDR2 SVGAGI come from the germline V gene. The CDR3 loop spans 15 amino acids. The TCR comes from an adult with an advanced solid tumor such as melanoma, head and neck, liver or kidney cancer. The source was CD4+ or CD8+ T cells sorted from blood, collected in a trial of the OX40 agonist ivuxolimab. The chain is built from TRBV6-5 and TRBJ1-2; 11 nucleotides line up with TRBD1. The CDR3 DNA sequence: TGTGCCAGCAGCCGCGGGACAGGGGGGGTGGATGGCTACACCTTC. As protein: CASSRGTGGVDGYTF.